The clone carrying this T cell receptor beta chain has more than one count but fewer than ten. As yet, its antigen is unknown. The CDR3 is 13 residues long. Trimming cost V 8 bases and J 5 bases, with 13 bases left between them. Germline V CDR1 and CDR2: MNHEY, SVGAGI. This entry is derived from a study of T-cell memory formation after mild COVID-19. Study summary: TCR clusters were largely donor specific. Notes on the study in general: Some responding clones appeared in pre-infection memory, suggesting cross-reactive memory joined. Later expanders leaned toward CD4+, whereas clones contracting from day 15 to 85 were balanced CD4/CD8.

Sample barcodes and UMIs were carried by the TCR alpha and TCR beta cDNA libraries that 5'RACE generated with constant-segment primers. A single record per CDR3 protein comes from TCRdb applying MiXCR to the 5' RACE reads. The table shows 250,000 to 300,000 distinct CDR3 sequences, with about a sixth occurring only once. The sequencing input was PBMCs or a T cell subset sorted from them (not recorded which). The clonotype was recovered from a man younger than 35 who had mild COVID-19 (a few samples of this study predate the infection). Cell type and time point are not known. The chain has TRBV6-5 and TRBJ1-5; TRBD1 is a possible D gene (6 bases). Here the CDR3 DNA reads TGTGCCAGCGCTACAGGGAGGGATCAGCCCCAGCATTTT. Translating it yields CASATGRDQPQHF.